What follows describes a single T cell receptor beta chain. The CDR3 is cut off 3 residues early in the read; its end comes from the germline J gene. Germline V gene sequence: CDR1 SGHNT, CDR2 YENEEA. The V and J ends lost 5 bases and 4 bases respectively, with 17 bases between them. The CDR3 spans 15 residues. This sample was taken from a study of T cell clonality in common variable immunodeficiency. Measured with immunoSEQ multiplex PCR; TCRdb has only the in-frame clones, and not every one. This sample carries around 32,000 clones, none of them present only once. The sequence derives from a person between 18 and 75 years old in good health. Sequenced input: peripheral blood mononuclear cells. The chain combines TRBV11-3 with TRBJ2-5, with a possible D match to TRBD1 (5 bases). CDR3 loop: CASSLNSRVVETQYF. CDR3 DNA (partial): TGTGCCAGCAGCCTTAACAGCAGGGTCGTAGAGACC.